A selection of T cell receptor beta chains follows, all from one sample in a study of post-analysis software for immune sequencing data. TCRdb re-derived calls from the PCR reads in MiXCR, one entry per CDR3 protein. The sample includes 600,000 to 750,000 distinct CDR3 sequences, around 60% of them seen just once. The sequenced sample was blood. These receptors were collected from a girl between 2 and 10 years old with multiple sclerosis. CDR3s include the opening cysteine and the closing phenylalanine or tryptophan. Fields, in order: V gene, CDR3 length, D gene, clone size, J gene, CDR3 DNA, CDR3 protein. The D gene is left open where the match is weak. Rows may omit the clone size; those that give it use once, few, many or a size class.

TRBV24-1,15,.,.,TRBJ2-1,TGTGCCACCAGTGATTTGCGGGGGAACTACAATGAGCAGTTCTTC,CATSDLRGNYNEQFF
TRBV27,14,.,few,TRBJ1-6,TGTGCCAGCAGCCTCACAGGGCTAGGTTCACCCCTCCACTTT,CASSLTGLGSPLHF
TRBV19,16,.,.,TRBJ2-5,TGTGCCAGTAGTATCTTAGGCGGGGACATTGGGGAGACCCAGTACTTC,CASSILGGDIGETQYF
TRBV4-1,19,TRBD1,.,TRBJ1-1,TGCGCCAGCAGCCAAGCCGGACAGGGGACTAAGTCCCTGGTCACTGAAGCTTTCTTT,CASSQAGQGTKSLVTEAFF
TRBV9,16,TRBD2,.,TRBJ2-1,TGTGCCAGCAGCGCCTCCGGGACTAGGGACTACAATGAGCAGTTCTTC,CASSASGTRDYNEQFF
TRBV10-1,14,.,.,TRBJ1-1,TGCGCCAGCAGTGTGGGGGATATGAACACTGAAGCTTTCTTT,CASSVGDMNTEAFF
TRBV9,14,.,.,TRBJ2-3,TGTGCCAGCAGCGTACGGGGAGAGGGAGATACGCAGTATTTT,CASSVRGEGDTQYF
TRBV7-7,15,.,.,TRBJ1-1,TGTGCTAGCAGCCCCGCTGGGGAGGGTATCCCTGAAGCTTTCTTT,CASSPAGEGIPEAFF
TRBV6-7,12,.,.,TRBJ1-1,TGTGCCAGCATTTTACAGATTAAGGGCGCTTTCTTT,CASILQIKGAFF
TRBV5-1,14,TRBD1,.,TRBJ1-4,TGCGCCAGCAGTACGGGACAGGGAGGAGAAAAACTGTTTTTT,CASSTGQGGEKLFF
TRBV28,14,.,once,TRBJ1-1,TGTGCCAGCAGTTTAAGTAGGGCGAACACTGAAGCTTTCTTT,CASSLSRANTEAFF
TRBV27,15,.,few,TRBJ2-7,TGTGCCAGCAGTTTATCGGCAGGGACCCCCTACGAGCAGTACTTC,CASSLSAGTPYEQYF
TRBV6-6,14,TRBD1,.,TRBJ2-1,TGTGTCAGCAGGGGGACAGGGGGGGGCAATGAGCAGTTCTTC,CVSRGTGGGNEQFF
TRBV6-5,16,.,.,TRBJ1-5,TGTGCCAGCAGTTACTGGTGGATCGAGAGCAATCAGCCCCAGCATTTT,CASSYWWIESNQPQHF
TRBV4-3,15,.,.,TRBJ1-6,TGCGCCAGCAGCCAACGTACAGGGATGAATTCACCCCTCCACTTT,CASSQRTGMNSPLHF
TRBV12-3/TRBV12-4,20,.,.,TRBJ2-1,TGTGCCAGCAGCCCCGGGGCAGGGGAGACTACTGACGGCTACGTCAATGAGCAGTTCTTC,CASSPGAGETTDGYVNEQFF
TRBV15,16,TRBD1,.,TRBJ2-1,TGTGCCACCAGCAGAGGCGGGACAGGGGATCACAATGAGCAGTTCTTC,CATSRGGTGDHNEQFF
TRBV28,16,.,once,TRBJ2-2,TGTGCCAGCAGCGGAATTGAGGGACAGAACACCGGGGAGCTGTTTTTT,CASSGIEGQNTGELFF
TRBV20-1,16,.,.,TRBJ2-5,TGCAGTGCTAGTCACCCCCTGGCAGGGATTAAAGAGACCCAGTACTTC,CSASHPLAGIKETQYF
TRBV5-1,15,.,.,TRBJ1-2,TGCGCCAGCAGCTTGGAACAGCCGGGAACGAATGGCTACACCTTC,CASSLEQPGTNGYTF
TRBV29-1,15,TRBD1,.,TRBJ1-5,TGCAGCGTCGCCAACGGGACAGGGAACAATCAGCCCCAGCATTTT,CSVANGTGNNQPQHF
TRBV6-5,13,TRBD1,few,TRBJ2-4,TGTGCCAGCAGGACAGGGAGCGGAAACATTCAGTACTTC,CASRTGSGNIQYF
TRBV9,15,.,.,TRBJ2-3,TGTGCCAGCAGCGTAGTAGGGGTGGTTGGGGCTACGCAGTATTTT,CASSVVGVVGATQYF
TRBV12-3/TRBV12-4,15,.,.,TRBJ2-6,TGTGCCAGCAGTTTTAGGGATCGTGGGGCCAACGTCCTGACTTTC,CASSFRDRGANVLTF
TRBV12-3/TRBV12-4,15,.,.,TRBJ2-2,TGTGCCAGCAGTTTAAGGGACACCCGTTTCAGGGAGCTGTTTTTT,CASSLRDTRFRELFF
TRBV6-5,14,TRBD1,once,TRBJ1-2,TGTGCCAGCAGTTACGAGACAGGGAACTATGGCTACACCTTC,CASSYETGNYGYTF
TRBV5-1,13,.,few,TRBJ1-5,TGCGCCAGCAGCTTGGAGAGGGGTCAGCCCCAGCATTTT,CASSLERGQPQHF
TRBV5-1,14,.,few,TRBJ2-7,TGCGCCAGCAGCTTTAGGGACTTTTCCTACGAGCAGTACTTC,CASSFRDFSYEQYF
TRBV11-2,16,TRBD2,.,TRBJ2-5,TGTGCCAGCAGGACCGGGACTAGCGGGGGGGAAGAGACCCAGTACTTC,CASRTGTSGGEETQYF
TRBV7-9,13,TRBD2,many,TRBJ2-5,TGCGCCAGCAGCTTTGCGGGGGAAGAGACCCAGTACTTC,CASSFAGEETQYF
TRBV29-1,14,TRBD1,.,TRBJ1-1,TGCAGCGTTGAAGATCGAGCCGGGACAGGGCGAGCTTTCTTT,CSVEDRAGTGRAFF
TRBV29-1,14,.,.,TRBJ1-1,TGCAGCGTTGAAGATCTTCGGGGGACCACTGAAGCTTTCTTT,CSVEDLRGTTEAFF
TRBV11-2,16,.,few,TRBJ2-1,TGTGCCAGCAGCTTTCGGGGGTTGAGCTCCTACAATGAGCAGTTCTTC,CASSFRGLSSYNEQFF
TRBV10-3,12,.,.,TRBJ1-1,TGTGCCATCAGTGAGGGGGCTTCTGAAGCTTTCTTT,CAISEGASEAFF
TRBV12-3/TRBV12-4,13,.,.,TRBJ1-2,TGTGCCAGCAGTCCGAACCTTAACTATGGCTACACCTTC,CASSPNLNYGYTF
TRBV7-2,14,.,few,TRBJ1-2,TGTGCCAGCAGCTTTACCGGGACAACTTATGGCTACACCTTC,CASSFTGTTYGYTF
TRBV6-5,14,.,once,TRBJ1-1,TGTGCCAGCAGTTTCCGGGTGGGGGGCACTGAAGCTTTCTTT,CASSFRVGGTEAFF